This T cell receptor beta chain was captured by sequencing in a study of Graves' ophthalmopathy and Graves' hyperthyroidism. Amplification of the TCR beta CDR3 regions used RNA transcripts (as template). HTBI primers primed a first-round RT-PCR, and a second-round multiplex PCR followed. In TCRdb, the multiplex PCR reads were re-called with MiXCR into one record per CDR3 protein. The sample includes hundreds of thousands of distinct CDR3 sequences, roughly 21% of them seen just once. In this cohort, patients with other autoimmune diseases, uncontrolled infections, pregnancy or lactation were excluded. A few counts support this clonotype. Just one base apart from a much larger clone, this may be a read error. The V segment lost 6 bases and the J segment 5 bases; nucleotides outside the gene matches: 12. The V gene's germline CDR1 is SNHLY and CDR2 FYNNEI. The CDR3 is 15 residues long.

The source is a woman aged 45-65 years with Graves' ophthalmopathy. J is TRBJ1-2 and V is TRBV2; 7 bases match TRBD1. Sequenced sample: peripheral blood. The CDR3 DNA sequence: TGTGCCAGCAGCCCGGACAGGATCATTGGGTATGGCTACACCTTC. Amino acid sequence: CASSPDRIIGYGYTF.